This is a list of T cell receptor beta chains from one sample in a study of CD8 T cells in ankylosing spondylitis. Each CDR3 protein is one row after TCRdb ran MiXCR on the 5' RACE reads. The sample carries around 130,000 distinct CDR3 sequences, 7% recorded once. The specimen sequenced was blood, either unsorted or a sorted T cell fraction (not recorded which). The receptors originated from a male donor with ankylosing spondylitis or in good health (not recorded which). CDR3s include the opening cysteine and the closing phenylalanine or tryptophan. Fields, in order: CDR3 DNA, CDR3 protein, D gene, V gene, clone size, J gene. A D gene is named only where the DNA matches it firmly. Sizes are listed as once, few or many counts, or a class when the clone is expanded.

TGCAGTGCTAGAGATCCCCTAGCGGGAGGGGATTTCCAAGAGACCCAGTACTTC	CSARDPLAGGDFQETQYF	TRBD2	TRBV20-1	many	TRBJ2-5
TGTGCCAGCAGTTACTGGAAGGGGACAGGTGCACACAATGTGCCCCTCCACTTT	CASSYWKGTGAHNVPLHF	TRBD1	TRBV6-5	many	TRBJ1-6
TGCAGTGCCCCCAGGGCCGGTTATCAGCCCCAGCATTTT	CSAPRAGYQPQHF	NA	TRBV20-1	many	TRBJ1-5
TGTGCCAGCAGCGCTATCTCAGATACGCAGTATTTT	CASSAISDTQYF	NA	TRBV3-1	many	TRBJ2-3
TGTGCCAGCAGCGTTAACGGGGCGCGCGGCTACACCTTC	CASSVNGARGYTF	NA	TRBV9	many	TRBJ1-2
TGCAGCGTTGCTTGGAGGGAGGATGAGCAGTTCTTC	CSVAWREDEQFF	NA	TRBV29-1	many	TRBJ2-1
TGCGCCAGCAGCTTGGCCCTGGGACGGCAGAACGGAGAGACCCAGTACTTC	CASSLALGRQNGETQYF	NA	TRBV5-1	many	TRBJ2-5
TGCGCCAGCAGCCAAGACCGGGGACTAGCGGGGGCCCTTACAGATACGCAGTATTTT	CASSQDRGLAGALTDTQYF	TRBD2	TRBV4-1	many	TRBJ2-3
TGTGCCAGCAGCTTGGGGACAGTCGGCACTGAAGCTTTCTTT	CASSLGTVGTEAFF	NA	TRBV5-5	many	TRBJ1-1
TGCGCCAGCAGCTTTACTCCGACATCCTACGAGCAGTACTTC	CASSFTPTSYEQYF	NA	TRBV5-1	many	TRBJ2-7
TGTGCCATCAGGGGAGGTCTAGCGGGAATCGACACCGGGGAGCTGTTTTTT	CAIRGGLAGIDTGELFF	TRBD2	TRBV10-3	many	TRBJ2-2
TGCGCCAGCAGCCATAACAGGTTAGGGTCCTACGAGCAGTACTTC	CASSHNRLGSYEQYF	NA	TRBV4-1	many	TRBJ2-7
TGCGCCAGCAGCTTGGGGCTGGGGCCGGATCAGCCCCAGCATTTT	CASSLGLGPDQPQHF	NA	TRBV5-1	many	TRBJ1-5
TGCAGTGCGAGGACTAGCGGGAGCTCCACCGGGGAGCTGTTTTTT	CSARTSGSSTGELFF	TRBD2	TRBV20-1	many	TRBJ2-2
TGTGCCACCAGCAGAGATTTCCTCGGAGGGGGCGAGATAAGTGGCTACACCTTC	CATSRDFLGGGEISGYTF	TRBD1	TRBV15	many	TRBJ1-2
TGTGCCAGCAGTGTAAGCGGGGGAACCTACGAGCAGTACTTC	CASSVSGGTYEQYF	TRBD2	TRBV12-3/TRBV12-4	many	TRBJ2-7